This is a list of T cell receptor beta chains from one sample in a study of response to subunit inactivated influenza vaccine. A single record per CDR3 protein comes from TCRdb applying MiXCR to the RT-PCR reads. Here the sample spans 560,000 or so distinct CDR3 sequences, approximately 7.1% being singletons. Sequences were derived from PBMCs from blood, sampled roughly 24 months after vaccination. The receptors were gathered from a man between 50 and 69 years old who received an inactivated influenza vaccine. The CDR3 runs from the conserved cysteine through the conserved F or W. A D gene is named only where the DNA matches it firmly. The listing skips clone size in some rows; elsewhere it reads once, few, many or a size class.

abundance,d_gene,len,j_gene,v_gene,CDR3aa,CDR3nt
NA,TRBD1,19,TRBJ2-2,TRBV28,CASSPLRTRTGFIAGELFF,TGTGCCAGCAGCCCTCTAAGGACGCGGACAGGTTTTATCGCCGGGGAGCTGTTTTTT
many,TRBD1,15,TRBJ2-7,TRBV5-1,CASSLRTGGLSEQYF,TGCGCCAGCAGCCTGCGGACAGGGGGCTTATCCGAGCAGTACTTC
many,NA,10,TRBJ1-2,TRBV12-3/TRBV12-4,CASSSKGYTF,TGTGCCAGCAGTTCCAAGGGCTACACCTTC
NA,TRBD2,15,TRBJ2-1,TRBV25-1,CASWTSGRRYNEQFF,TGTGCCAGCTGGACTAGCGGGAGAAGATACAATGAGCAGTTCTTC
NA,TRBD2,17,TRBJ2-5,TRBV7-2,CASSLAPGSGGQETQYF,TGTGCCAGCAGCTTAGCGCCGGGGAGCGGGGGGCAAGAGACCCAGTACTTC
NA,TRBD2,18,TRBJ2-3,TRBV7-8,CASSSGLAGATSTDTQYF,TGTGCCAGCAGCTCGGGACTAGCGGGGGCCACTAGCACAGATACGCAGTATTTT
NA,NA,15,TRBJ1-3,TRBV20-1,CSARSGGRSGNTIYF,TGCAGTGCTAGATCCGGGGGGAGGTCTGGAAACACCATATATTTT
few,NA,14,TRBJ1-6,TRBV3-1,CASSQGLGYSPLHF,TGTGCCAGCAGCCAGGGACTGGGATATTCACCCCTCCACTTT
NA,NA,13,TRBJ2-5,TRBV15,CATSRLLEETQYF,TGTGCCACCAGCAGGCTCCTTGAAGAGACCCAGTACTTC
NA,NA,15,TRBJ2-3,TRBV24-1,CATSDFRGSTDTQYF,TGTGCCACCAGTGATTTCAGGGGCAGCACAGATACGCAGTATTTT
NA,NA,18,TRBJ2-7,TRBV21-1,CASSKISRAGGNVYEQYF,TGTGCCAGCAGCAAAATTAGTAGGGCCGGTGGGAATGTTTACGAGCAGTACTTC
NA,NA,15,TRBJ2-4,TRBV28,CASSSGRIAKNIQYF,TGTGCCAGCAGTTCGGGACGGATAGCCAAAAACATTCAGTACTTC
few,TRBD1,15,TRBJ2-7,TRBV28,CASRTPGTGVHEQYF,TGTGCCAGCAGAACTCCCGGGACAGGGGTGCACGAGCAGTACTTC
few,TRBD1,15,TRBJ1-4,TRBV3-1,CASSRNRGPVEKLFF,TGTGCCAGCAGCCGCAATAGGGGGCCGGTTGAAAAACTGTTTTTT
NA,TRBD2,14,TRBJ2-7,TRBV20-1,CSARDPGGFDEQYF,TGCAGTGCTAGAGATCCGGGAGGGTTCGACGAGCAGTACTTC
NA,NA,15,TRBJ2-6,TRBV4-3,CASSLRYSGANVLTF,TGCGCCAGCAGCCTGAGGTACTCTGGGGCCAACGTCCTGACTTTC
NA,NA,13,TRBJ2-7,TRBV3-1,CASSRIGGYEQYF,TGTGCCAGCAGCCGAATTGGGGGCTACGAGCAGTACTTC
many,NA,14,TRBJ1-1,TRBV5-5,CASSLEGIGTEAFF,TGTGCCAGCAGCTTAGAAGGAATTGGAACTGAAGCTTTCTTT
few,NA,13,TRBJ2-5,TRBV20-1,CSARVLVVSSQYF,TGCAGTGCTAGGGTGCTAGTTGTCTCGTCCCAGTACTTC
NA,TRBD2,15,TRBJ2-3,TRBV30,CAWNPSGRPRDTQYF,TGTGCCTGGAATCCTAGCGGGAGGCCGAGAGATACGCAGTATTTT